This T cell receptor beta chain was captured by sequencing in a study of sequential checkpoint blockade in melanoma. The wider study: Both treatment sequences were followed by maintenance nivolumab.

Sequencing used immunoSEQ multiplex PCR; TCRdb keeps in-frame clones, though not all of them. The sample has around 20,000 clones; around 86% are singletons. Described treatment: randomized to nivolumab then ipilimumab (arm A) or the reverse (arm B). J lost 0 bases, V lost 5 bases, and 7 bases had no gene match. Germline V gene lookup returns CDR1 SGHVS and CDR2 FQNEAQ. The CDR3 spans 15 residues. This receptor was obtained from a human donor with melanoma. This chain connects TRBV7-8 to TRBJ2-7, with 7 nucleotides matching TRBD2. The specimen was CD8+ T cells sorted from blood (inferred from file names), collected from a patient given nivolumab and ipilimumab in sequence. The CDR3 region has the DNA TGTGCCAGCAGCCTAGGCGGGGGTCTCTCCTACGAGCAGTACTTC. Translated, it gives CASSLGGGLSYEQYF.